This entry lists 11 T cell receptor beta chains sequenced from one sample in a study of blood T cell repertoires in COVID-19 (dated by TCRdb to 2020 to 2022). Libraries were prepared through the immunoSEQ multiplex PCR assay. In its TCRdb copy, this immuneACCESS table keeps in-frame sequences only and misses some clones. Where compared with another copy, unresolved V genes explain less than half of these, and the others have no known cause. The sample table lists 270,000 or so clones, approximately 90% of them with a count of one. Together, the top ten hold about 3% of the sample. The sample was PBMCs or T cells enriched from blood (not recorded which). The receptors derive from a man in his forties or fifties who had been exposed to COVID-19.

The rearrangement links TRBV18 to TRBJ2-1; D remains unclear. CDR3 length: 15 residues. The V and J ends lost 3 bases and 8 bases respectively, with 17 bases between them. CDR1 and CDR2 (germline): KGHSH, LQKENI. The CDR3 sequence is CASSPTDFEFDEQFF. Here the CDR3 DNA reads TGTGCCAGCTCACCTACTGATTTTGAATTTGATGAGCAGTTCTTC. Combining the CDR3 with reference TRBV18 and TRBJ2-1 gives the whole variable domain NAGVMQNPRHLVRRRGQEARLRCSPMKGHSHVYWYRQLPEEGLKFMVYLQKENIIDESGMPKERFSAEFPKEGPSILRIQQVVRGDSAAYFCASSPTDFEFDEQFFGPGTRLTVL.

The chain carries TRBV27 and TRBJ2-1; 8 bases line up with TRBD2. The J segment lost 3 bases and the V segment lost 0 bases, leaving 22 bases of the junction unmatched. The V gene's germline CDR1 is MNHEY and CDR2 SMNVEV (reference sequence). The CDR3 is 22 residues long. CDR3 DNA: TGTGCCAGCAGTTTATCGAATAGGGGAGAACTAGCGGAAATATCAGTCTACAATGAGCAGTTCTTC. Its translation is CASSLSNRGELAEISVYNEQFF.

In DNA form, the CDR3 reads TGTGCCAGCAGGGCTAGCGTCGGCACCGGGGAGCTGTTTTTT. Encoded protein: CASRASVGTGELFF. The chain combines TRBV2 with TRBJ2-2; TRBD2 is a possible D gene (6 bases). This CDR3 region has 14 residues. V was cut by 6 bases and J by 4 bases, with 12 bases left in between. Germline CDR1 and CDR2: SNHLY and FYNNEI.

The chain links TRBV30 to TRBJ1-5; TRBD1 is a possible D gene (5 bases). Germline CDR1 GTSNPN, CDR2 SVGIG (reference sequence). The V and J ends lost 5 bases and 8 bases respectively, with 13 bases between them. This CDR3 has 12 residues. Here the CDR3 reads CAWDSSREPQHF. The CDR3 coding sequence is TGTGCCTGGGACTCTTCCAGGGAGCCCCAGCATTTT.

The rearrangement uses TRBV27 and TRBJ2-3; tentative D call: TRBD2 (5 bases). CDR3 length equals 14 residues. Germline assignment: CDR1 MNHEY and CDR2 SMNVEV (reference sequence). Trimming removed 4 bases at V and 5 bases at J, with 13 bases between. Here the CDR3 DNA reads TGTGCCAGCAGTTCACTCACGGGGAAAGATACGCAGTATTTT. Amino acids: CASSSLTGKDTQYF.

The rearrangement uses TRBV7-9 and TRBJ1-1; possible D gene TRBD1, 6 bases. The CDR3 runs 13 residues. V lost 5 bases, J lost 4 bases, and 11 bases lay in between. The germline V gene encodes CDR1 SEHNR and CDR2 FQNEAQ (reference sequence). The CDR3 here is CASSKEGGTEAFF. CDR3 nucleotide sequence: TGTGCCAGCAGCAAAGAAGGGGGCACTGAAGCTTTCTTT.

The CDR3 loop is CAWSRRQGLIFGNQPQHF. CDR3 nucleotides: TGTGCCTGGAGTCGAAGACAGGGGTTGATTTTTGGCAATCAGCCCCAGCATTTT. This chain connects TRBV30 to TRBJ1-5; 8 bases are a match to TRBD1. V was pared by 2 bases and J by 2 bases, with 14 bases of the junction left unmatched. Germline loops: CDR1 GTSNPN, CDR2 SVGIG (reference sequence). The length of the CDR3 is 18 residues.

The chain links TRBV7-2 to TRBJ2-7; the match to TRBD2 covers 11 bases. The CDR3 has 16 residues. Per germline, CDR1 SGHTA and CDR2 FQGNSA. V dropped 5 bases and J dropped 2; count of bases not matched to a gene: 8. The CDR3 DNA sequence: TGTGCCAGCAGCCCCGTGACTAGCGGGATTCCCTACGAGCAGTACTTC. Residues: CASSPVTSGIPYEQYF.

This sequence joins TRBV1 and TRBJ1-1; the table names TRBD1, a call not compared with the DNA. TRBV1 is a pseudogene segment. The CDR3 covers 20 residues. The CDR3 sequence: CTSSQHRDRARRGKNTEAFF. DNA of the CDR3: TGCACCAGCAGCCAGCACCGGGACAGGGCGAGGCGGGGTAAGAACACTGAAGCTTTCTTT.

This chain uses TRBV5-6 with TRBJ2-7, with TRBD1 identical over 8 bases. V shed 4 bases, J shed 3 bases, and the junction held 6 bases outside the gene matches. The CDR3 extends over 14 amino acids. Germline V CDR1 and CDR2: SGHDT, YYEEEE. DNA of the CDR3: TGTGCCAGCAGCAAGGGTGGGACAGGCTACGAGCAGTACTTC. It yields the protein CASSKGGTGYEQYF.

V usage is TRBV7-8 and J usage is TRBJ1-1; D remains unclear. CDR1 is SGHVS, CDR2 FQNEAQ, per germline. V shed 5 bases and J shed 4 bases, with 5 bases lying between them. This CDR3 contains 11 residues. CDR3: CASSPLTEAFF. The CDR3 coding sequence is TGTGCCAGCAGCCCTCTCACTGAAGCTTTCTTT.